The rows below give T cell receptor beta chains drawn from one sample of a study of CD8 T cells in ankylosing spondylitis. TCRdb redid the calling of the 5' RACE reads with MiXCR, one entry per CDR3 protein. The sample carries roughly 130,000 distinct CDR3 sequences, 7.5% to 9.5% recorded once. The specimen was synovial fluid, either unsorted or a sorted T cell fraction (not recorded which). These receptors were obtained from a male donor with ankylosing spondylitis. The CDR3 runs from the conserved cysteine through the conserved F or W. A D gene is named only where the DNA matches it firmly. Size tells how often a clone was seen (once, few, many) or the class of an expanded clone, and some rows leave it out.

v_gene	j_gene	len	abundance	d_gene	CDR3aa	CDR3nt
TRBV7-9	TRBJ2-3	12	many	-	CASSITRDTQYF	TGTGCCAGCAGCATAACACGAGATACGCAGTATTTT
TRBV7-9	TRBJ2-7	13	many	TRBD2	CASSLGLGYEQYF	TGTGCCAGCAGCCTGGGACTAGGCTACGAGCAGTACTTC
TRBV4-1	TRBJ2-5	16	-	TRBD2	CASSQGASGDAETQYF	TGCGCCAGCAGCCAAGGGGCTAGCGGGGACGCAGAGACCCAGTACTTC
TRBV28	TRBJ2-1	13	many	-	CASSSLLGNEQFF	TGTGCCAGCAGTTCCCTGTTAGGAAATGAGCAGTTCTTC
TRBV7-2	TRBJ1-1	12	many	-	CASSLERRGAFF	TGTGCCAGCAGCCTCGAGAGGAGGGGAGCTTTCTTT
TRBV6-1	TRBJ2-7	13	many	TRBD2	CASSSGLRGEQYF	TGTGCCAGTTCTAGCGGCCTCCGAGGAGAGCAGTACTTC
TRBV28	TRBJ2-6	15	few	-	CASNRGPTGANVLTF	TGTGCCAGCAATAGGGGTCCTACTGGGGCCAACGTCCTGACTTTC
TRBV12-3/TRBV12-4	TRBJ1-1	16	many	-	CASSPFLGGSNTEAFF	TGTGCCAGCTCCCCGTTTCTTGGGGGCTCAAACACTGAAGCTTTCTTT
TRBV9	TRBJ2-3	14	many	-	CASSARVSKDTQYF	TGTGCCAGCAGCGCCCGTGTCAGCAAGGATACGCAGTATTTT
TRBV18	TRBJ1-3	15	-	-	CASSPQTDPGNTVYF	TGTGCCAGCTCACCGCAGACCGATCCTGGAAACACCGTATATTTT
TRBV6-1	TRBJ2-7	14	-	-	CASSRDTVGYEQYF	TGTGCCAGCAGCCGGGACACCGTTGGTTACGAGCAGTACTTC
TRBV5-5	TRBJ2-7	15	few	-	CASSWGGVWSYEQYF	TGTGCCAGCAGCTGGGGCGGGGTTTGGTCCTACGAGCAGTACTTC
TRBV20-1	TRBJ2-1	14	many	-	CSARWGTGNNEQFF	TGCAGTGCTAGGTGGGGGACCGGCAACAATGAGCAGTTCTTC
TRBV7-2	TRBJ1-2	13	many	-	CASSLDEDGGYTF	TGTGCCAGCAGCTTAGACGAAGATGGAGGCTACACCTTC
TRBV7-2	TRBJ2-2	13	-	-	CASSTRSKGELFF	TGTGCCAGCAGTACCCGGTCGAAGGGGGAGCTGTTTTTT
TRBV20-1	TRBJ2-1	15	-	-	CSASPGGGWGNEQFF	TGCAGTGCTAGCCCTGGGGGGGGCTGGGGGAATGAGCAGTTCTTC
TRBV11-2	TRBJ2-3	14	many	-	CASSVGFSTDTQYF	TGTGCCAGCAGCGTCGGGTTTAGCACAGATACGCAGTATTTT
TRBV20-1	TRBJ1-2	12	many	TRBD1	CGGGQGNYGYTF	TGCGGGGGGGGACAGGGGAACTATGGCTACACCTTC
TRBV28	TRBJ2-5	14	few	-	CASSPPTRRETQYF	TGTGCCAGCAGTCCGCCCACGCGAAGAGAGACCCAGTACTTC
TRBV10-3	TRBJ2-3	14	-	TRBD1	CAIRQDRGTDTQYF	TGTGCCATCAGACAGGACAGGGGCACAGATACGCAGTATTTT
TRBV4-2	TRBJ2-3	16	few	TRBD2	CASSRTAGGPADTQYF	TGTGCCAGCAGCCGAACAGCGGGAGGTCCTGCAGATACGCAGTATTTT
TRBV18	TRBJ2-3	15	many	-	CASSPPTSNPDTQYF	TGTGCCAGCTCACCGCCCACTAGCAACCCAGATACGCAGTATTTT
TRBV20-1	TRBJ2-3	13	-	-	CSARRDIPDTQYF	TGCAGTGCCAGACGGGACATTCCAGATACGCAGTATTTT
TRBV4-3	TRBJ2-3	16	many	-	CASSQDRETGTDTQYF	TGCGCCAGCAGCCAAGATCGGGAAACAGGCACAGATACGCAGTATTTT
TRBV6-5	TRBJ2-2	12	many	-	CASRLGTGELFF	TGTGCCAGCAGACTCGGTACCGGGGAGCTGTTTTTT
TRBV2	TRBJ2-3	15	-	TRBD1	CASSDRDRGLDTQYF	TGTGCCAGCAGTGACCGGGACAGGGGCCTGGATACGCAGTATTTT
TRBV29-1	TRBJ2-3	15	many	-	CSVEEALELTDTQYF	TGCAGCGTTGAAGAAGCCCTAGAGTTAACAGATACGCAGTATTTT
TRBV28	TRBJ1-2	14	few	-	CASSGAEAGYGYTF	TGTGCCAGCAGTGGGGCGGAGGCAGGATATGGCTACACCTTC
TRBV5-1	TRBJ2-3	15	few	TRBD1	CASRPDRVGTDTQYF	TGCGCCAGCAGACCGGACAGGGTCGGCACAGATACGCAGTATTTT
TRBV19	TRBJ2-1	18	-	TRBD2	CASSILRGLAGGRNEQFF	TGTGCCAGTAGTATTCTGAGGGGACTAGCGGGAGGTCGAAATGAGCAGTTCTTC
TRBV6-5	TRBJ1-5	14	-	TRBD1	CASSYVQGDQPQHF	TGTGCCAGCAGTTACGTACAGGGGGATCAGCCCCAGCATTTT
TRBV24-1	TRBJ2-2	17	-	-	CATSDWTGTTNTGELFF	TGTGCCACCAGTGATTGGACCGGGACGACGAACACCGGGGAGCTGTTTTTT
TRBV4-1	TRBJ2-3	14	-	TRBD2	CASSQGWGGDTQYF	TGCGCCAGCAGCCAAGGGTGGGGGGGAGATACGCAGTATTTT
TRBV4-1	TRBJ2-2	18	-	TRBD2	CASSQDPRREGYNGELFF	TGCGCCAGCAGCCAAGATCCTCGGCGGGAGGGCTATAACGGGGAGCTGTTTTTT
TRBV9	TRBJ2-3	13	-	-	CASSVTSTDTQYF	TGTGCCAGCAGCGTGACTAGCACAGATACGCAGTATTTT
TRBV7-2	TRBJ2-7	12	many	-	CASSLQRYEQYF	TGTGCCAGCAGCTTGCAACGATACGAGCAGTACTTC
TRBV7-2	TRBJ2-5	12	many	-	CASSPSGGAQYF	TGTGCCAGCAGCCCGTCGGGTGGGGCCCAGTACTTC
TRBV21-1	TRBJ2-1	15	-	-	CASSPQGCSYNEQFF	TGTGCCAGCAGCCCCCAGGGGTGCTCCTACAATGAGCAGTTCTTC